This T cell receptor (beta chain) was found in a study of T cell responses to AZD1222 COVID-19 vaccine. About the study: Pooled samples include second doses given at about 4 or 12 weeks. General observations from the study: Close to half of all spike-specific TCRs reportedly target regions of the variants that are unmutated.

With respect to this clone: The antigen is unknown. Other DNA sequences in the same sample also yield this CDR3.

Profiling relied on immunoSEQ multiplex PCR, and the TCRdb table lists in-frame clones only, not all of them. Found here are some 130,000 clones, 70% to 90% of them singletons; the top ten hold about 1.9%. The CDR3 length is 14 residues. The ends were cut back, 0 bases at V and 4 bases at J, with 7 bases in the middle. The germline gives CDR1 MNHEY, CDR2 SVGEGT. V usage is TRBV6-2 or TRBV6-3 and J usage is TRBJ2-1; D not resolved. This receptor was taken from an adult in good health. This specimen was peripheral blood, taken on day 0 of AZD1222 vaccination. The CDR3 region has the DNA TGTGCCAGCAGTTACTCTATCTCATACAATGAGCAGTTCTTC. Its protein is CASSYSISYNEQFF.